The clone carrying this T cell receptor beta chain was seen many times. Produced via immunoSEQ multiplex PCR; TCRdb's table is partial and in-frame only. This table has around 94,000 clones, about 83% appearing once. The record originates from a study of blood T cell repertoires in COVID-19. Turning to the study itself: Acute and convalescent COVID-19 specimens originated in the United States, Italy and Spain.

This TCR was recovered from a man aged 40-49 years with active or convalescent COVID-19. The specimen was peripheral blood.

CDR3 sequence (DNA): TGTGCCAGCAGCTCGGACAGGTCCCCAACCGGGGAGCTGTTTTTT. Translated, it gives CASSSDRSPTGELFF. This sequence joins TRBV5-6 and TRBJ2-2, with 7 bases identical to TRBD1. This CDR3 is 15 amino acids long. V lost 3 bases, J lost 5 bases, and 7 bases stayed unmatched. CDR1 SGHDT and CDR2 YYEEEE come from the germline V gene.